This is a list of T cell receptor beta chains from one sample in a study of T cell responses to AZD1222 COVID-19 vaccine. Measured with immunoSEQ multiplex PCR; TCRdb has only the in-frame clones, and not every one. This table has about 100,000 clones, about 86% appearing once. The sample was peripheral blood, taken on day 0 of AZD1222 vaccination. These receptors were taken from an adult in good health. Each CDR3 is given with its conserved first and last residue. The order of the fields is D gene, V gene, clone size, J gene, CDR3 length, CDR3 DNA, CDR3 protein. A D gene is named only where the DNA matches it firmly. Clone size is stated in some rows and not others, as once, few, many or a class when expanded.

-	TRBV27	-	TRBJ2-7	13	TGTGCCAGCGGACGGAATAAGGACTACGAGCAGTACTTC	CASGRNKDYEQYF
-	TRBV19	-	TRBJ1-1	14	TGTGCCAGTAGTATCGTAAGGGGATGGACTGAAGCTTTCTTT	CASSIVRGWTEAFF
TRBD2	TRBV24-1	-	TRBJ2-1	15	TGTGCCACCAGTGAGGGCGGACTAGCGAACAATGAGCAGTTCTTC	CATSEGGLANNEQFF
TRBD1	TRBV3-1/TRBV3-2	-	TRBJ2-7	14	TGTGCCAGCAGCCTCCCGGGACAGGGCTACGAGCAGTACTTC	CASSLPGQGYEQYF
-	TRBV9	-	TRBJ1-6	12	TGTGCCAGCAGCTCAGTTGATTCACCCCTCCACTTT	CASSSVDSPLHF
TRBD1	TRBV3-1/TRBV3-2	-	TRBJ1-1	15	TGTGCCAGCAGCCAGCCCGGGACAGGGCAGCATGAAGCTTTCTTT	CASSQPGTGQHEAFF
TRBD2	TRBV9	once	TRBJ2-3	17	TGTGCCAGCAGCGTAGGACCTCTAGCGGTTAGCACAGATACGCAGTATTTT	CASSVGPLAVSTDTQYF
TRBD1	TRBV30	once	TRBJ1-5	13	TGTGCCTGGAGTGGACAGGGAATTCAGCCCCAGCATTTT	CAWSGQGIQPQHF
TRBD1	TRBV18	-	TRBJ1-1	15	TGTGCCAGCTCACCAGGACAGGGGATGAACACTGAAGCTTTCTTT	CASSPGQGMNTEAFF
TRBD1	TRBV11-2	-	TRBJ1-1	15	TGTGCCAGCAGCTTAGGGGGGACAGGGGGCACTGAAGCTTTCTTT	CASSLGGTGGTEAFF
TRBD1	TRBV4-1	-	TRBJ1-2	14	TGCGCCAGCAGCCTCGGGACAGAACTCAATGGCTACACCTTC	CASSLGTELNGYTF
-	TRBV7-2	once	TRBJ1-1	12	TGTGCCAGCAGCTTTTGGAGAGCACAAGCTTTCTTT	CASSFWRAQAFF
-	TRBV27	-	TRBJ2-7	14	TGTGCCAGCAGTTTAGGGGAAAGCTCCTACGAGCAGTACTTC	CASSLGESSYEQYF
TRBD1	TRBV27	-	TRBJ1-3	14	TGTGCCAGCAGTTCCCAGGGGGCTGGAAACACCATATATTTT	CASSSQGAGNTIYF